This T cell receptor beta chain appears in the sequencing data of a study of shared clonotypes between healthy human individuals. Sorted-subset replicate PCR reactions contained around 220 ng DNA, corresponding to around 30,000 T cell genomes. The method was immunoSEQ multiplex PCR; TCRdb's version includes in-frame clones alone and lacks a portion of them. The data contain over 2,000,000 clones, just over 90% of them singletons. Naive-designated CD8 cells lacked CD45RO, were positively enriched for CCR7, and omitted terminally differentiated effector memory CD45RA+ cells. Notes on the study in general: A handful of donors shared around 5.2% of their naive CD4 clonotypes. Despite large depth, rarefaction showed incomplete sorted-subset sequencing.

As concerns this clone: The target antigen is unknown.

Source material: naive CD8+ T cells from PBMCs. This clonotype originated in a man between 18 and 35 years old in good health. Some clones in this sample may be carry-over from other donors' samples.

CDR3 DNA: TGTGCCAGCAGCCCCGCGTATTTGGGGGTCGAGCAGTACTTC. It specifies CASSPAYLGVEQYF. The rearrangement links TRBV7-2 to TRBJ2-7; possibly TRBD1 or TRBD2 for D (5 bases each). The CDR3 totals 14 residues. Germline V CDR1 and CDR2: SGHTA, FQGNSA. Trimming cost V 5 bases and J 6 bases, with 17 bases left between them.